This TCR beta chain emerged from a study of T cells in localized non-small cell lung cancer. Concerning this clone: Its specificity is not known.

CDR1 and CDR2 (germline): SQVTM, ANQGSEA. The CDR3 is 12 residues long. V shed 6 bases and J shed 6 bases, with 13 bases lying between them. The study's findings and limits: Increased T cell density in blood showed an association with longer overall survival.

Some clones are missing from TCRdb's copy, which holds only in-frame ones; the method was immunoSEQ multiplex PCR. The sample contains approximately 1,300 clones, approximately 22% of which appear only once. The source is a man aged 35 to 70 with stage III lung adenocarcinoma. The material was lung tumor tissue, obtained before any cancer treatment. The chain couples TRBV29-1 to TRBJ2-3, with a weak D call TRBD1 (5 bases). CDR3 sequence (DNA): TGCAGCGTAAGGCAGGGCAGGGATACGCAGTATTTT. Translation: CSVRQGRDTQYF.